The clone carrying this T cell receptor (beta chain) has only one observation. As handled by the study authors: Amplification of reference gene primers provided the estimated nucleated cell counts. The assay was immunoSEQ multiplex PCR, and TCRdb's table has in-frame clones only and misses some. V, J and clone size were drawn from that table, and D and trimming were deduced from the DNA. The repertoire includes about 97,000 clones, about nine tenths of them detected once, and 1.7% sits in the top ten. This sample stems from a study of blood T cell repertoires in COVID-19. Whole-study context: Acute and convalescent COVID-19 samples came from the United States, Italy and Spain. From T cells, B-cell-depleted T cells, or PBMCs came the material, which was cDNA or gDNA.

The CDR3 covers 15 residues. Germline V gene lookup returns CDR1 SGHRS and CDR2 YFSETQ. V trimming: 5 bases; J trimming: 4 bases; junction bases outside the gene matches: 11. This clonotype was sampled from a man in his 60s with acute or convalescent COVID-19. This chain links TRBV5-1 with TRBJ1-1; the match to TRBD1 covers 7 bases. Sequenced input: peripheral blood. The CDR3 is CASSPDRVGATEAFF. The CDR3, as DNA: TGCGCCAGCAGTCCCGACAGGGTGGGGGCCACTGAAGCTTTCTTT. The whole variable domain, filled in from reference TRBV5-1 and TRBJ1-1, reads KAGVTQTPRYLIKTRGQQVTLSCSPISGHRSVSWYQQTPGQGLQFLFEYFSETQRNKGNFPGRFSGRQFSNSRSEMNVSTLELGDSALYLCASSPDRVGATEAFFGQGTRLTVV.